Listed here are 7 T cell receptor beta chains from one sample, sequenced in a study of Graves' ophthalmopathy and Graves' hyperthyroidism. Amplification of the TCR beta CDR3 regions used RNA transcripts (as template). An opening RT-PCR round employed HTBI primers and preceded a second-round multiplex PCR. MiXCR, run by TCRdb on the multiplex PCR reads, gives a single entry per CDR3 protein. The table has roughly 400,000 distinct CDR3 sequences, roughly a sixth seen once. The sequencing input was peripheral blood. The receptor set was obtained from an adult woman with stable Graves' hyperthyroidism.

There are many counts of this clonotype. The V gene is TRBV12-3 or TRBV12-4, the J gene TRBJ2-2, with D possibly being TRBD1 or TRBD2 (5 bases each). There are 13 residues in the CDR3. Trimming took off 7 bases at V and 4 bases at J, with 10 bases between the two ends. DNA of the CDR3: TGTGCCAGCATGGGACCCCCCACCGGGGAGCTGTTTTTT. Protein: CASMGPPTGELFF.

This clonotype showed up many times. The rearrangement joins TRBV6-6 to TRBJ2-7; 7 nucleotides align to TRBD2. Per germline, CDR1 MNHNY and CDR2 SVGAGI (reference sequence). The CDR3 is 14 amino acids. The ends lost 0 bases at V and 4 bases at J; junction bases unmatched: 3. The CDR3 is CASSYSDSGYEQYF. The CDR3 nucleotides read TGTGCCAGCAGTTACTCAGATAGCGGGTACGAGCAGTACTTC.

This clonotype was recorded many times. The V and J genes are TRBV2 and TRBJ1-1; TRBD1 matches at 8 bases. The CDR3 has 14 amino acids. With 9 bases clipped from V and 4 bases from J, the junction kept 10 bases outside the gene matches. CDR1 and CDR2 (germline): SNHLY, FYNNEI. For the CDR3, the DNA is TGTGCCAGGGAAAGACAGGGGATGGGCACTGAAGCTTTCTTT. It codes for CARERQGMGTEAFF.

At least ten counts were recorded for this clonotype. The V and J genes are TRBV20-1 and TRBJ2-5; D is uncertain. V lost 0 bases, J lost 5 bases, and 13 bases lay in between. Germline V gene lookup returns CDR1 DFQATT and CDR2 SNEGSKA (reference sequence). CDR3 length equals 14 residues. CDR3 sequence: CSARDRRLGETQYF. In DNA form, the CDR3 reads TGCAGTGCTAGAGATCGTAGGCTTGGTGAGACCCAGTACTTC.

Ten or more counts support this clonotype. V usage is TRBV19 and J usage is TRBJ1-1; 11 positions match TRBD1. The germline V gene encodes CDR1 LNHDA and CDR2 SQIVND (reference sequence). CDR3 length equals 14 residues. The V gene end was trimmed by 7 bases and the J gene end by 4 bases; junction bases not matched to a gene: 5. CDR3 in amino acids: CASNGGQGGTEAFF. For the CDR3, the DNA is TGTGCCAGTAATGGGGGACAGGGGGGCACTGAAGCTTTCTTT.

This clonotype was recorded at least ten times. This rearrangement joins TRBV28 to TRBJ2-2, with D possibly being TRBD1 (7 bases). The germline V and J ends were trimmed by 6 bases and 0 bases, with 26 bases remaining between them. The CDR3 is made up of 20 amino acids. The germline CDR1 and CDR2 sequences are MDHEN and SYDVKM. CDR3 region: CASRKRLTKAGQTNTGELFF. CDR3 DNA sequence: TGTGCCAGCAGAAAAAGACTTACCAAGGCGGGACAGACGAACACCGGGGAGCTGTTTTTT.

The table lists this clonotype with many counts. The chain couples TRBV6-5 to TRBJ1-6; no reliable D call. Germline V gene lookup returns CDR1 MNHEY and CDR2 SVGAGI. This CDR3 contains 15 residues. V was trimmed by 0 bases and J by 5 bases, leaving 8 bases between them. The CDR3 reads CASSYSRQNNSPLHF. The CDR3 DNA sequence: TGTGCCAGCAGTTACTCGCGGCAGAATAATTCACCCCTCCACTTT.